A selection of T cell receptor beta chains follows, all from one sample in a study of blood T cells in healthy people across ages. One entry per CDR3 protein results from TCRdb running MiXCR on the 5' RACE reads. Here the sample spans 710,000 or so distinct CDR3 sequences, 20% to 25% being singletons. What was sequenced was blood. Receptors were obtained from a man aged 70-80 years in good health. CDR3s include the opening cysteine and the closing phenylalanine or tryptophan. D genes are given only for firm matches.

TRBV7-3	TRBD1	TRBJ2-2	CASSLSGTDNTGELFF
TRBV3-1	-	TRBJ1-6	CASSQVLGSPLHF
TRBV3-1	TRBD2	TRBJ2-1	CASSGSGRSLEQFF
TRBV7-9	-	-	CASSPPGTGRYEQYF
TRBV7-2	TRBD1	TRBJ1-2	CASSSLGQGRSGYTF
TRBV3-1	-	TRBJ2-3	CASSNQGSRTDTQYF
TRBV18	-	TRBJ1-4	CASSPMGSSEKLFF
TRBV18	-	TRBJ2-6	CASSPMVDSGANVLTF
TRBV12-3/TRBV12-4	-	TRBJ1-4	CASSFGGTATNEKLFF
TRBV12-3/TRBV12-4	-	TRBJ1-1	CASSAHRDGTEAFF
TRBV29-1	-	TRBJ1-3	CSVGGWDFSGNTIYF
TRBV7-9	TRBD2	TRBJ2-7	CASSSPGTRNYEQYF
TRBV7-9	-	TRBJ1-5	CASSTDIAMPQHF
TRBV18	-	TRBJ1-4	CASSPGSYEKLFF
TRBV10-3	-	-	CAISQRLYETQYF
TRBV3-1	-	TRBJ2-7	CASSQPLGRRNEQYF
TRBV2	-	TRBJ2-5	CASSEQKTQYF
TRBV20-1	TRBD2	TRBJ2-1	CSAISSGVSYNEQFF
TRBV5-6	TRBD1	TRBJ1-1	CASSFIGQGRGDTEVFF
TRBV29-1	TRBD2	TRBJ2-3	CSAGEGRDTQYF
TRBV20-1	TRBD2	TRBJ2-5	CSARDRHGTSGQETQYF
TRBV5-1	TRBD1	TRBJ2-1	CASSLEGQIYNEQFF
TRBV15	-	TRBJ1-2	CATSERPAATNYGYTF
TRBV29-1	TRBD2	TRBJ2-7	CSVGGGRSEQYF
TRBV5-1	TRBD1	-	CASRLGTGSYNEQYF
TRBV5-1	TRBD2	TRBJ2-3	CASSPLVLASGAPGTQYF
TRBV2	-	TRBJ2-5	CASSEALVTVQETQYF
TRBV20-1	TRBD1	TRBJ1-5	CSARPLGQGDGNPQHF
TRBV5-1	TRBD2	TRBJ2-5	CASSLLTSGGYTQETQYF
TRBV12-3/TRBV12-4	-	TRBJ1-3	CASSLRGGGNTIYF
TRBV20-1	-	TRBJ2-2	CSARGQMNTGELFF
TRBV25-1	TRBD1	TRBJ1-2	CASSEGQTGGLANYGYTF
TRBV27	TRBD2	TRBJ2-1	CASSPRAGLAGVKNEQFF
TRBV6-5	-	-	CASSPFGRAGRHNEQFF
TRBV19	-	TRBJ1-5	CASSISTGTNQPQHF
TRBV2	-	TRBJ2-2	CASSTSRLNTGELFF
TRBV28	-	TRBJ1-2	CASSLVRRRYGYTF
TRBV11-2	TRBD2	TRBJ2-7	CASSSGRSGGYEQYF
TRBV6-5	-	TRBJ2-5	CASTWVGTQYF
TRBV29-1	TRBD1	TRBJ2-5	CSVETGPGETQYF
TRBV5-1	TRBD1	TRBJ2-3	CASSRTGYTDTQYF
TRBV6-4	-	TRBJ2-2	CASKINTNTGELFF
TRBV2	TRBD2	TRBJ2-1	CASSQLAGVLEQFF
TRBV5-1	TRBD2	TRBJ2-3	CASSLDGGGRTDTQYF
TRBV11-2	-	TRBJ2-5	CASSLGGQRGRETQYF
TRBV3-1	TRBD2	TRBJ2-3	CASRHSGGEDTQYF
TRBV12-3/TRBV12-4	-	TRBJ2-3	CASSLGGVSTDAQYF
TRBV6-4	-	TRBJ2-1	CASSDSKGPYNEQFF
TRBV7-2	-	TRBJ1-3	CASSLGQTWGNTIYF
TRBV9	-	TRBJ1-2	CASSPSTEAYGYTF
TRBV20-1	-	TRBJ2-5	CSAAGETQYF
TRBV29-1	-	TRBJ1-3	CSVVYQFGNTIYF
TRBV3-1	-	TRBJ1-1	CASHSQMNTEAFF